This T cell receptor (beta chain) comes out of a study of blood T cell repertoires in COVID-19. Germline V gives CDR1 MNHEY, CDR2 SVGAGI. This CDR3 is built from 16 residues. The V and J ends lost 0 bases and 2 bases respectively, with 13 bases between them. Profiling relied on immunoSEQ multiplex PCR, and the TCRdb table lists in-frame clones only, not all of them. The table records roughly 260,000 clones, approximately 86% of them present only once. Sequences were obtained from PBMCs or T cells enriched from blood (not recorded which). This chain links TRBV6-5 with TRBJ1-1; D call uncertain. The origin of this receptor is a woman aged 18-35 years who had recovered from COVID-19. CDR3 DNA sequence: TGTGCCAGCAGTTACTCTTCAAATGTGTTTAACACTGAAGCTTTCTTT. Residues: CASSYSSNVFNTEAFF.